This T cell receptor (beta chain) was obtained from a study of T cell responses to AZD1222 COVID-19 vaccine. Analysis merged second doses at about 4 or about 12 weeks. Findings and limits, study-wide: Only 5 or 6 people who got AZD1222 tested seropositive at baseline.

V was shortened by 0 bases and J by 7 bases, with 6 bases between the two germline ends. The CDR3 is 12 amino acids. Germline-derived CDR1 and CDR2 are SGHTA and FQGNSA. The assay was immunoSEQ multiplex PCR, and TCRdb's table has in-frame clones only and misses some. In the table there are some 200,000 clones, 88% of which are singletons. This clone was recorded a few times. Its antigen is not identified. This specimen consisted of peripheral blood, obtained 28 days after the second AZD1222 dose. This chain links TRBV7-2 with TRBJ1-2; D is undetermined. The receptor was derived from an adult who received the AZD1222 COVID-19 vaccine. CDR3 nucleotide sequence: TGTGCCAGCAGCTTAGCGGGGTCTGGCTACACCTTC. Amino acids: CASSLAGSGYTF.